What follows is one T cell receptor beta chain and its context. Donors ranged from 6 to 90 years old and were healthy Caucasians in Russia. A sample-barcoded 5' primer and a J-beta primer mix were used in a second PCR of roughly 6 to 12 cycles. TCRdb called the 5' RACE reads again in MiXCR, with one record for every CDR3 protein. Among about 900,000 distinct CDR3 sequences, under 50% were seen once, and the ten largest hold about an eighth. This sample is part of a study of blood T cells in healthy people across ages. The length of the CDR3 is 14 residues. The V and J ends lost 8 bases and 6 bases, in that order; junction bases with no gene match: 7. Germline CDR1 reads MNHEY; CDR2 reads SMNVEV (reference sequence).

V is TRBV27 and J is TRBJ2-2; 9 bases map to TRBD1. This receptor was obtained from a young man in good health. Sequenced sample: blood. The CDR3 spells CASGRQGVAGELFF. The CDR3 coding sequence is TGTGCCAGCGGCAGACAGGGGGTGGCCGGGGAGCTGTTTTTT.